The present T cell receptor (beta chain) was sequenced within a study of shared clonotypes between healthy human individuals. General observations from the study: When compared with the clonotypes that were shared by all four sorted-subset donors, the non-shared clonotypes turned out to have lower generation probabilities.

The assay was immunoSEQ multiplex PCR, and TCRdb's table has in-frame clones only and misses some. This table holds roughly 2.2 million clones, around 92% found once. The CDR3 consists of 15 residues. Unmatched junction bases numbered 1, after V lost 0 bases and J lost 1 base. Germline assignment: CDR1 MNHEY and CDR2 SVGAGI. Turning to this clone: Its matching antigen is unknown. Other DNA sequences in this sample translate to the same CDR3.

The sequence was collected from a man younger than 35 in good health. Some clones in this sample may be carry-over from other donors' samples. Sequencing was performed on naive CD4+ T cells from PBMCs. Sample subset: CD45RA+ positively selected. The chain recombines TRBV6-5 with TRBJ2-7; TRBD1 aligns across 9 bases. CDR3: CASSYSGTGSYEQYF. For the CDR3, the DNA is TGTGCCAGCAGTTACTCCGGGACAGGGTCCTACGAGCAGTACTTC.